This entry features one T cell receptor beta chain sequence. This sample was included in a study of OX40 agonist ivuxolimab in advanced cancers. In the study overall: Patients were dosed with the agonistic anti-OX40 (CD134) antibody ivuxolimab.

The germline V gene encodes CDR1 GTSNPN and CDR2 SVGIG (reference sequence). The CDR3 loop spans 14 amino acids. J gave up 4 bases and V 3 bases, and 7 bases lay outside the gene matches. TCRdb's copy holds only in-frame clones and misses some; the assay was immunoSEQ multiplex PCR. The sample holds some 64,000 clones, roughly 90% seen once. Here the sequenced sample was CD4+ or CD8+ T cells sorted from blood, taken in a trial of the OX40 agonist ivuxolimab. The chain couples TRBV30 to TRBJ1-2; 8 nucleotides align to TRBD1. The TCR originated in an adult with an advanced solid tumor such as melanoma, head and neck, liver or kidney cancer. The CDR3 loop is CAWRAGGAGYGYTF. For the CDR3, the DNA is TGTGCCTGGAGGGCAGGGGGCGCTGGCTATGGCTACACCTTC.